This T cell receptor beta chain was captured by sequencing in a study of metastatic and nonmetastatic thyroid tumors. The wider study: For malignant and benign thyroid patients, tumor or nodule tissue and blood were the sources whose repertoires were compared.

Study observations and caveats: Within blood and tumor, benign nodules reportedly had significantly lower TCR beta diversity than malignant thyroid tumors did.

The length of the CDR3 is 15 residues. CDR1 is MNHNS and CDR2 is SASEGT in the germline V gene. The V gene end was trimmed by 3 bases and the J gene end by 3 bases; junction bases not matched to a gene: 1. The entire patient cohort was treatment-naive prior to thyroid surgery. Methods used by the authors: Clinicopathological groups differed in CDR3, with these differences serving to build a distant-metastasis classifier for papillary thyroid cancer. TCRdb re-called the PCR reads via MiXCR. TCRdb's processing, not the authors' own work, is the source of the V and J calls. Of about 20,000 clones listed, approximately 29% are singletons. This clone rates as medium-sized. The target antigen is unknown.

The genes are TRBV6-1 and TRBJ2-1; TRBD2 agrees at 11 bases. The clonotype was recovered from a female donor with papillary thyroid cancer or a benign thyroid nodule (not recorded which). Some clones in this sample may be carry-over from other donors' samples. The sample was blood. The CDR3 DNA sequence: TGTGCCAGCAGTGAGACTAGCGGGGACTACAATGAGCAGTTCTTC. This sequence encodes CASSETSGDYNEQFF.